The clone carrying this TCR beta chain was seen more than once but under ten times. The sample is drawn from a study of T cells in tumors and immune-related adverse events. Clones were read by immunoSEQ multiplex PCR, and TCRdb kept only the in-frame ones, dropping some. The sample has thousands of clones; around 60% are singletons. Germline V gene sequence: CDR1 SEHNR, CDR2 FQNEAQ (reference sequence). V was trimmed by 4 bases and J by 8 bases, leaving 11 bases between them. The CDR3 loop spans 12 amino acids. This sequence joins TRBV7-9 and TRBJ1-1; TRBD1 might be the D (5 bases). The clonotype comes from a female donor with metastatic renal cell carcinoma. The material was gut tissue, obtained from a patient treated with anti-PD-1 therapy. The CDR3 region is CASSWGNSEAFF. CDR3 sequence (DNA): TGTGCCAGCAGCTGGGGGAACAGCGAAGCTTTCTTT.